Shown below are 27 T cell receptor beta chains from a single sample sequenced in a study of T cell changes during pregnancy in multiple sclerosis. Profiled with immunoSEQ multiplex PCR; TCRdb holds only in-frame clones, not every one. The sample shows more than 65,000 clones, more than 85% of them seen only once. Sample: peripheral blood, taken in the first trimester of pregnancy. The receptors come from a female donor with multiple sclerosis, enrolled in a pregnancy study.

This chain links TRBV6-5 with TRBJ2-4; no firm D call. V was shortened by 0 bases and J by 0 bases, with 6 bases between the two germline ends. Per germline, CDR1 MNHEY and CDR2 SVGAGI. CDR3 length: 15 amino acids. As DNA, the CDR3 is TGTGCCAGCAGTTACTCGTTAGTAGCCAAAAACATTCAGTACTTC. This encodes CASSYSLVAKNIQYF.

V gene TRBV10-3 combines with J gene TRBJ2-5; 14 bases map to TRBD2. V trimming: 5 bases; J trimming: 5 bases; junction bases outside the gene matches: 7. The CDR3 is 16 residues long. Germline values: CDR1 ENHRY, CDR2 SYGVKD. CDR3 nucleotide sequence: TGTGCCATCAGTAAGGGACTAGCGGGAGTCGTGGAGACCCAGTACTTC. It codes for CAISKGLAGVVETQYF.

This chain joins TRBV18 and TRBJ2-2, with 11 bases lining up with TRBD2. Germline loops: CDR1 KGHSH, CDR2 LQKENI. This CDR3 has 20 amino acids. With V trimmed by 3 bases and J by 4 bases, 16 bases remained unmatched. CDR3 nucleotide sequence: TGTGCCAGCTCACCGACCCGCTCTATACTAGCGGGAGCGCTCACCGGGGAGCTGTTTTTT. It specifies CASSPTRSILAGALTGELFF.

This chain uses TRBV5-1 with TRBJ2-1; D gene unclear. The V gene's germline CDR1 is SGHRS and CDR2 YFSETQ. V lost 3 bases and J lost 5, with 6 bases in between. The CDR3 runs 12 residues. The chain's CDR3 is CASSSQNNEQFF. CDR3 nucleotide sequence: TGCGCCAGCAGCTCGCAGAACAATGAGCAGTTCTTC.

The V call is TRBV18, the J call TRBJ1-1; a possible D gene is TRBD1 (5 bases). Germline values: CDR1 KGHSH, CDR2 LQKENI. This CDR3 is 13 amino acids long. V was clipped by 4 bases and J by 6 bases, with 12 bases between them. The CDR3 nucleotides read TGTGCCAGCTCACTGGGGCTTACCGCTGAAGCTTTCTTT. Protein: CASSLGLTAEAFF.

This clone appeared once. This chain connects TRBV5-1 to TRBJ2-5; TRBD2 matches at 11 bases. The ends lost 4 bases at V and 5 bases at J; junction bases unmatched: 13. Looked up from germline, CDR1 is SGHRS and CDR2 is YFSETQ. There are 17 residues in the CDR3. The CDR3 region has the DNA TGCGCCAGCAGCGCGACCACACTAGCGGGAGTGGGGGAGACCCAGTACTTC. Encoded protein: CASSATTLAGVGETQYF.

The chain uses TRBV7-9 and TRBJ2-5, with a possible D match to TRBD1 (7 bases). CDR1 is SEHNR, CDR2 FQNEAQ, per germline (reference sequence). V lost 5 bases and J 4 bases, leaving 23 bases between the germline ends. The CDR3 extends over 17 amino acids. The CDR3 nucleotides read TGTGCCAGCAGCCATCGAATCGGAGGGGGCGAAGGAGAGACCCAGTACTTC. Translation: CASSHRIGGGEGETQYF.

The rearrangement links TRBV5-6 to TRBJ1-1; D unclear. The germline V and J ends were trimmed by 6 bases and 7 bases, with 19 bases remaining between them. CDR3 length equals 14 residues. In germline, CDR1 is SGHDT, CDR2 YYEEEE. The CDR3 DNA reads as TGTGCCAGCAAGCCTCGATCACCTCTTAATGAAGCTTTCTTT. Translated, it gives CASKPRSPLNEAFF.

This clone has more than one count but fewer than ten. The chain recombines TRBV7-9 with TRBJ1-5, with D maybe TRBD1 (6 bases). Germline CDR1 and CDR2: SEHNR and FQNEAQ (reference sequence). Deletions cut 6 bases from V and 9 bases from J, with 15 bases between. This CDR3 comprises 13 residues. The CDR3 is CASRGAGAGPQHF. The CDR3 coding sequence is TGTGCCAGCAGGGGCGCAGGGGCAGGGCCCCAGCATTTT. The variable domain in full, completed from reference TRBV7-9 and TRBJ1-5, reads DTGVSQNPRHKITKRGQNVTFRCDPISEHNRLYWYRQTLGQGPEFLTYFQNEAQLEKSRLLSDRFSAERPKGSFSTLEIQRTEQGDSAMYLCASRGAGAGPQHFGDGTRLSIL.

The chain has TRBV28 and TRBJ1-1; TRBD1 matches at 8 bases. The CDR3 contains 15 residues. Trimming at V came to 11 bases and at J to 0 bases, leaving 11 bases not matched to a gene. CDR1 is MDHEN and CDR2 is SYDVKM in the germline V gene. CDR3 nucleotide sequence: TGTGCCGGATCGACAGGGGCCGACTTGAACACTGAAGCTTTCTTT. Translation gives CAGSTGADLNTEAFF. Using reference TRBV28 and TRBJ1-1 for the parts outside the CDR3, the full variable domain is DVKVTQSSRYLVKRTGEKVFLECVQDMDHENMFWYRQDPGLGLRLIYFSYDVKMKEKGDIPEGYSVSREKKERFSLILESASTNQTSMYLCAGSTGADLNTEAFFGQGTRLTVV.

This clone turned up a few times. This chain joins TRBV2 and TRBJ1-6, with D unresolved. V lost 2 bases and J lost 0, with 5 bases in between. In germline, CDR1 is SNHLY, CDR2 FYNNEI. CDR3 length: 15 amino acids. CDR3 residues: CASSETSSYNSPLHF. The CDR3 DNA reads TGTGCCAGCAGTGAAACAAGCTCCTATAATTCACCCCTCCACTTT.

The V and J genes are TRBV27 and TRBJ2-7; D is unresolved. The V and J ends lost 3 bases and 0 bases respectively, with 9 bases between them. The CDR3 has 14 amino acids. Germline assignment: CDR1 MNHEY and CDR2 SMNVEV (reference sequence). CDR3 residues: CASSLGRSSYEQYF. The DNA of the CDR3 is TGTGCCAGCAGTTTGGGCAGAAGCTCCTACGAGCAGTACTTC.

The chain joins TRBV9 to TRBJ2-1; 9 positions match TRBD2. The V and J ends lost 3 bases and 9 bases, in that order; junction bases with no gene match: 7. The CDR3 extends over 14 amino acids. Per the germline V gene, CDR1 is SGDLS and CDR2 is YYNGEE. The CDR3 region has the DNA TGTGCCAGCAGCGGGGCTAGCGGGATCGGTGAGCAGTTCTTC. Translated, it gives CASSGASGIGEQFF. Drawing the rest from reference TRBV9 and TRBJ2-1, the complete variable domain is DSGVTQTPKHLITATGQRVTLRCSPRSGDLSVYWYQQSLDQGLQFLIQYYNGEERAKGNILERFSAQQFPDLHSELNLSSLELGDSALYFCASSGASGIGEQFFGPGTRLTVL.

The J gene is TRBJ1-1, the V gene TRBV2, with no clear D. Per the germline V gene, CDR1 is SNHLY and CDR2 is FYNNEI. The CDR3 is 13 amino acids. Trimming took 3 bases from V and 4 from J, leaving 9 bases between them. The CDR3 spells CASSETGFTEAFF. The CDR3 DNA is TGTGCCAGCAGTGAGACCGGGTTCACTGAAGCTTTCTTT.

The V and J genes are TRBV7-2 and TRBJ1-6; D remains ambiguous. The CDR3 length is 15 residues. Per germline, CDR1 SGHTA and CDR2 FQGNSA. V lost 1 base and J lost 6, with 10 bases in between. CDR3 loop: CASSLEPIPNSPLHF. For the CDR3, the DNA is TGTGCCAGCAGCTTAGAGCCCATTCCTAATTCACCCCTCCACTTT.

The J gene is TRBJ2-2, the V gene TRBV10-1; 12 nucleotides match TRBD2. Losses at the gene ends were 9 bases for V and 4 bases for J; bases not matched to a gene: 3. The CDR3 is 14 amino acids. Looked up from germline, CDR1 is WNHNN and CDR2 is SYGVQD (reference sequence). The CDR3 DNA reads TGCGCCAGGGGACTAGCGGGTGGCACCGGGGAGCTGTTTTTT. Protein sequence: CARGLAGGTGELFF.

This chain uses TRBV7-3 with TRBJ2-1; 9 bases agree with TRBD2. CDR1 and CDR2 (germline): SGHTA, FQGTGA. This CDR3 comprises 14 residues. Losses at the gene ends were 6 bases for V and 5 bases for J; bases not matched to a gene: 5. Here the CDR3 DNA reads TGTGCCAGCAGTCAGCGGGGGGCCAACAATGAGCAGTTCTTC. This sequence encodes CASSQRGANNEQFF. Based on the CDR3 plus reference TRBV7-3 and TRBJ2-1, the full variable domain is GAGVSQTPSNKVTEKGKYVELRCDPISGHTALYWYRQSLGQGPEFLIYFQGTGAADDSGLPNDRFFAVRPEGSVSTLKIQRTERGDSAVYLCASSQRGANNEQFFGPGTRLTVL.

The chain has TRBV5-4 and TRBJ1-1, with TRBD1 identical over 7 bases. The CDR3 totals 15 residues. V lost 4 bases, J lost 3 bases, and 9 bases stayed unmatched. From germline, CDR1 is SGHNT and CDR2 YYREEE (reference sequence). The CDR3 DNA is TGTGCCAGCAGCCCCCCGGGAGACAGGGACACTGAAGCTTTCTTT. Its translation is CASSPPGDRDTEAFF.

The chain combines TRBV7-2 with TRBJ2-1, with D unclear. This CDR3 has 15 amino acids. The germline CDR1 and CDR2 sequences are SGHTA and FQGNSA. V lost 3 bases and J lost 2, with 11 bases in between. Here the CDR3 DNA reads TGTGCCAGCAGCTTTTCTCAACAACCCTACAATGAGCAGTTCTTC. This encodes CASSFSQQPYNEQFF.

This chain uses TRBV7-9 with TRBJ1-4; possible D gene TRBD1, 6 bases. Germline V gene data show CDR1 as SEHNR and CDR2 as FQNEAQ (reference sequence). Trimming cost V 2 bases and J 3 bases, with 7 bases left between them. The CDR3 extends over 14 amino acids. The CDR3 spells CASSLRTANEKLFF. CDR3 nucleotides: TGTGCCAGCAGCTTACGGACAGCTAATGAAAAACTGTTTTTT.

The rearrangement joins TRBV28 to TRBJ2-5, with 8 bases lining up with TRBD2. V lost 6 bases, J lost 1 base, and 4 bases stayed unmatched. Looked up from germline, CDR1 is MDHEN and CDR2 is SYDVKM. CDR3 size: 14 residues. The CDR3 region has the DNA TGTGCCAGCAGCACACTAGCGGCCCAAGAGACCCAGTACTTC. This sequence encodes CASSTLAAQETQYF.

The chain combines TRBV2 with TRBJ2-5; D may be TRBD1 (5 bases). This CDR3 comprises 13 residues. Deletions cut 3 bases from V and 5 bases from J, with 10 bases between. The germline gives CDR1 SNHLY, CDR2 FYNNEI. The CDR3 DNA reads as TGTGCCAGCAGTGAGGACAATTGGGAGACCCAGTACTTC. This sequence encodes CASSEDNWETQYF.

The chain uses TRBV9 and TRBJ1-6, with D possibly matching TRBD1 (5 bases). The CDR3 totals 14 residues. Germline V gene sequence: CDR1 SGDLS, CDR2 YYNGEE. V was trimmed by 0 bases and J by 9 bases, leaving 10 bases between them. CDR3 loop: CASSVGRDRSPLHF. CDR3 sequence (DNA): TGTGCCAGCAGCGTAGGCAGGGATCGTTCACCCCTCCACTTT.

This chain joins TRBV11-3 and TRBJ2-1; D ambiguous. CDR1 SGHNT and CDR2 YENEEA come from the germline V gene. Trimming shortened V by 4 bases and J by 0 bases, and 4 bases separated the two germline ends. The CDR3 length is 13 residues. The CDR3 DNA follows: TGTGCCAGCAGCTCCTCCTCCTACAATGAGCAGTTCTTC. Protein sequence: CASSSSSYNEQFF. The full variable domain, its missing parts supplied by reference TRBV11-3 and TRBJ2-1, is EAGVVQSPRYKIIEKKQPVAFWCNPISGHNTLYWYLQNLGQGPELLIRYENEEAVDDSQLPKDRFSAERLKGVDSTLKIQPAELGDSAVYLCASSSSSYNEQFFGPGTRLTVL.

About this clone: A read error may produce the germline difference seen at one junction end. This same CDR3 is encoded by further DNA sequences in the sample. The chain joins TRBV7-7 to TRBJ2-1, with TRBD2 matching over 9 bases. The CDR3 has 14 residues. Germline assignment: CDR1 SSHAT and CDR2 FNYEAQ (reference sequence). The CDR3 DNA sequence: TGTGCTAGCAGCCTTGGACTAGCGAACAATGAGCAGTTCTTC. It specifies CASSLGLANNEQFF.

This chain links TRBV6-5 with TRBJ1-2; 8 bases map to TRBD1. V lost 5 bases to trimming and J lost 2 bases; unmatched junction nucleotides: 1. Germline assignment: CDR1 MNHEY and CDR2 SVGAGI. The CDR3 extends over 13 amino acids. The CDR3 DNA sequence: TGTGCCAGCAGTAGGACAGGGAACTATGGCTACACCTTC. The encoded protein is CASSRTGNYGYTF.

J is TRBJ2-1 and V is TRBV28; 7 positions match TRBD2. This CDR3 has 15 amino acids. V shed 6 bases and J 4 bases; nucleotides not matched to a gene: 9. The germline V gene encodes CDR1 MDHEN and CDR2 SYDVKM. In DNA, the CDR3 is TGTGCCAGCAGCCTAGCCGAGGGAGGGTACAATGAGCAGTTCTTC. Translating gives CASSLAEGGYNEQFF.